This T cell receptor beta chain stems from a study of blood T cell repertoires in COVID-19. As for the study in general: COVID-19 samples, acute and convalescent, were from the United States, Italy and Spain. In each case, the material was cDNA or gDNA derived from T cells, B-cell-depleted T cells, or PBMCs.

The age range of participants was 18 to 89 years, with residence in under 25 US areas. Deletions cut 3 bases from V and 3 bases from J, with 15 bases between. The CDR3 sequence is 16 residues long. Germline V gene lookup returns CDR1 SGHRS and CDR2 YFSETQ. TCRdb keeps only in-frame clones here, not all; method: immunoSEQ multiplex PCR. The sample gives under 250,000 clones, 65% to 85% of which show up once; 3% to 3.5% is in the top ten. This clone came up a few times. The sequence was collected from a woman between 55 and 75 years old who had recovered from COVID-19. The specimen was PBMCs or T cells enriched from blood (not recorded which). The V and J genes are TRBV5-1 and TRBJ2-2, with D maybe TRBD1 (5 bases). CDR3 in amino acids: CASSSNGAAYTGELFF. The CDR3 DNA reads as TGCGCCAGCAGCTCTAATGGGGCAGCCTACACCGGGGAGCTGTTTTTT.